A single T cell receptor beta chain is shown here with its context. The count of this clone is one. Its antigen is currently not known. Base quality data are lacking; no much larger clone is found one base away. This specimen comes from a study of blood T cell repertoires in COVID-19 (dated by TCRdb to 2020 to 2022). Context from the whole study: Collaborator samples came from the United States, Italy and Spain and covered acute and convalescent phases of COVID-19. The samples were drawn from two sources: the first 160 participants of the ongoing ImmuneRACE study, and about 1,300 subjects contributed by 6 global collaborators. The material from the prospective study consisted of cDNA or gDNA derived from T cells, B-cell-depleted T cells, or PBMCs. A freely available public database, intended as a resource for researchers studying the immune response to SARS-CoV-2, is where the repertoires were released. Sample metadata almost always included a de-identified subject ID, COVID-19 status, age in years and sex. HLA class I and class II types, where available, came from metadata supplied by the sample provider rather than from assay-based typing. The dataset comprised deeply sampled blood TCRbeta repertoires from subjects exposed to, actively infected with, or recovered from COVID-19. Overall study outcomes, separate from this receptor: Clinical and demographic metadata were provided uncurated, with the amount varying by source and participant.

TCRbeta CDR3 regions were amplified from genomic DNA by means of the immunoSEQ Assay, a bias-controlled multiplex PCR. Turning to the authors' computational methods: The number of nucleated cells in each sample was estimated from the amplification of reference gene primers within the assay. To quantify the absolute abundance of each unique TCRbeta CDR3 rearrangement, sequence reads were collapsed and filtered. For each sample, productive Simpson clonality was calculated as the square root of Simpson's diversity index over productive rearrangements. The source is immuneACCESS, and TCRdb retained only in-frame sequences with V and J called. Part of the clones is not carried over; for the studies checked, unresolved V genes explain less than half of this, and the remainder is unexplained. Clone size and V and J calls were adopted from that table, with D and trimming inferred from the DNA. The sample records almost 400,000 clones, more than 75% of which are singletons. The ten most abundant clones make up approximately 0.96% of the sample.

The germline V gene gives CDR1 as SGHDN and CDR2 as FVKESK. Counted from cysteine to phenylalanine, this CDR3 has 13 amino acids. Only the CDR3 portion is preserved as DNA: 39 bases, with reading frame beginning at the first base. The V end loses 1 base and the J end loses 11 bases, and a stretch of 12 bases separates them. Participants in the prospective study were aged 18 to 89 years, lived in some 24 United States geographic areas, and enrolled through a virtual design. In the prospective study, cohorts were assigned on the basis of participant-reported clinical history obtained from a screening survey and a study questionnaire. Mobile phlebotomists in the prospective study collected whole blood, serum and a nasopharyngeal or oropharyngeal swab from every participant. Prospective study participants could optionally give additional blood draws and questionnaires over an approximately 2-month period. Prospective study blood samples were shipped either frozen or at room temperature before DNA extraction.

This TCR came from a woman aged 30 to 39 with acute COVID-19. What was sequenced was PBMCs or T cells enriched from blood (not recorded which). Recombination connected TRBV14 to TRBJ2-1; no D gene call is confident. The DNA sequence follows: TGTGCCAGCAGCCAAGCATCAGGCCTCCAGCAGTTCTTC. This yields the protein CASSQASGLQQFF. Extended through the reference TRBV14 and TRBJ2-1 proteins, this CDR3 yields the full variable domain: EAGVTQFPSHSVIEKGQTVTLRCDPISGHDNLYWYRRVMGKEIKFLLHFVKESKQDESGMPNNRFLAERTGGTYSTLKVQPAELEDSGVYFCASSQASGLQQFFGPGTRLTVL.